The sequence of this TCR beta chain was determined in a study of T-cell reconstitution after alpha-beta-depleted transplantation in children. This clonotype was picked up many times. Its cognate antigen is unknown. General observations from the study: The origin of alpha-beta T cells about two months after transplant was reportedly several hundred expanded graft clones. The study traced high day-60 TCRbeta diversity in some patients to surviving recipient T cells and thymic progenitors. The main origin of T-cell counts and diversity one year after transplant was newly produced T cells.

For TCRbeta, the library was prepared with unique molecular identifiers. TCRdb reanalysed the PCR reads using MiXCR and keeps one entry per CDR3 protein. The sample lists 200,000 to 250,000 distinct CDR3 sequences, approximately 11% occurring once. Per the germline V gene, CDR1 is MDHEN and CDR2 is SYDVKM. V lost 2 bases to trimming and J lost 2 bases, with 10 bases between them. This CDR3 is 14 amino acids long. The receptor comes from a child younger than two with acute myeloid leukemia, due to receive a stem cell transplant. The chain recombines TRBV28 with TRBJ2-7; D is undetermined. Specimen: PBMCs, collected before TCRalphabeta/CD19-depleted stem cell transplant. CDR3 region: CASSLENPPYEQYF. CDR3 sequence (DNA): TGTGCCAGCAGTTTAGAAAACCCTCCCTACGAGCAGTACTTC.